These 24 T cell receptor beta chains were all obtained from the same sample, sequenced in a study of CD8 T cells in Susac syndrome. Random hexamers served to reverse transcribe roughly 0.5 to 1 ug RNA. TCRdb analysed the immunoSEQ multiplex PCR reads with MiXCR anew, one entry per CDR3 protein. Of approximately 170,000 distinct CDR3 sequences detected, 90% to 95% appear once; the ten largest clones hold more than 0.11%. Sequencing was carried out using CD4+ T cells from PBMCs. The receptors were gathered from a human donor in good health.

The V call is TRBV7-2, the J call TRBJ2-1, with unresolved D. Germline V gene data show CDR1 as SGHTA and CDR2 as FQGNSA. The CDR3 is 15 residues long. V was cut by 0 bases and J by 2 bases, with 8 bases left in between. The CDR3 DNA reads as TGTGCCAGCAGCTTAGCTTTTTCGGCCTACAATGAGCAGTTCTTC. Translating gives CASSLAFSAYNEQFF.

The genes are TRBV5-1 and TRBJ1-1; TRBD1 matches at 10 bases. The CDR3 has 12 amino acids. Trimming took 0 bases from V and 10 from J; bases not matched to a gene: 0. From germline, CDR1 is SGHRS and CDR2 YFSETQ. CDR3 in DNA: TGCGCCAGCAGCTTGGGGACAGGGGGAGCTTTCTTT. This gives the protein CASSLGTGGAFF.

This rearrangement joins TRBV7-9 to TRBJ1-1; D possibly corresponds to TRBD1 (5 bases). CDR1 and CDR2 from the germline V gene are SEHNR and FQNEAQ (reference sequence). V lost 8 bases and J lost 5, with 12 bases in between. The CDR3 is made up of 12 amino acids. This chain's CDR3 is CASRDLGTEAFF. CDR3 nucleotide sequence: TGTGCCAGCCGGGACCTGGGGACTGAAGCTTTCTTT.

The chain joins TRBV2 to TRBJ2-7; the D is unclear. CDR1 SNHLY and CDR2 FYNNEI come from the germline V gene. The CDR3 has 14 amino acids. The V end was cut by 3 bases, the J end by 2 bases, with 11 bases between. The CDR3 protein is CASSDSRLPYEQYF. The CDR3 nucleotides are TGTGCCAGCAGTGATAGCAGGCTACCCTACGAGCAGTACTTC.

CDR3 protein: CSARSGQLDEKLFF. CDR3 nucleotide sequence: TGCAGTGCTAGATCCGGACAGTTGGATGAAAAACTGTTTTTT. The chain has TRBV20-1 and TRBJ1-4, with D maybe TRBD1 (6 bases). The germline V gene encodes CDR1 DFQATT and CDR2 SNEGSKA (reference sequence). The CDR3 loop spans 14 amino acids. With 2 bases removed from V and 6 bases from J, the gap between germline ends came to 13 bases.

This rearrangement joins TRBV19 to TRBJ1-5; 7 bases are shared with TRBD1. Germline trimming cut 5 bases from V and 7 bases from J; bases unmatched to any gene: 11. CDR3 length: 15 amino acids. Germline CDR1 LNHDA, CDR2 SQIVND (reference sequence). In nucleotides, the CDR3 is TGTGCCAGTAGTCTGGGGGACAGCTTATCACAGCCCCAGCATTTT. Protein product: CASSLGDSLSQPQHF.

CDR3 sequence reads: CASSLRTSYQETQYF. In nucleotides, the CDR3 is TGTGCCAGCAGTTTGAGGACCTCGTACCAAGAGACCCAGTACTTC. The V gene is TRBV12-3 or TRBV12-4, the J gene TRBJ2-5, with unresolved D. The V gene lost 3 bases and the J gene lost 0 bases, with 11 bases spanning the gap. CDR3 length: 15 amino acids.

This clonotype was counted once. The chain recombines TRBV2 with TRBJ2-3; 7 bases map to TRBD2. The CDR3 extends over 16 amino acids. Germline V lookup: CDR1 SNHLY, CDR2 FYNNEI. V lost 6 bases to trimming and J lost 0 bases; unmatched junction nucleotides: 9. The CDR3 bases are TGTGCCAGCAGGAGGCGGGGGATCCCTAGCACAGATACGCAGTATTTT. Translated, it gives CASRRRGIPSTDTQYF.

The chain uses TRBV7-9 and TRBJ2-7; a possible D gene is TRBD1 (6 bases). Germline loops: CDR1 SEHNR, CDR2 FQNEAQ (reference sequence). This CDR3 is built from 14 residues. The V and J ends lost 6 bases and 0 bases respectively, with 12 bases between them. The DNA of the CDR3 is TGTGCCAGCAGTCGGACAGCGAGCTCCTACGAGCAGTACTTC. This encodes CASSRTASSYEQYF.

The rearrangement joins TRBV2 to TRBJ2-1; D is perhaps TRBD2 (6 bases). There are 11 residues in the CDR3. The V and J ends lost 5 bases and 7 bases respectively, with 6 bases between them. The germline CDR1 and CDR2 sequences are SNHLY and FYNNEI. CDR3 protein: CASSLANEQFF. CDR3 bases: TGTGCCAGCAGTCTAGCGAATGAGCAGTTCTTC.

V gene TRBV19 combines with J gene TRBJ2-2; the match to TRBD1 covers 7 bases. V gave up 5 bases and J gave up 2 bases; unmatched junction bases: 5. CDR1 and CDR2 from the germline V gene are LNHDA and SQIVND (reference sequence). This CDR3 is 15 amino acids long. This CDR3 reads CASSPGTANTGELFF. The CDR3 region has the DNA TGTGCCAGTAGTCCCGGGACAGCCAACACCGGGGAGCTGTTTTTT.

The chain joins TRBV6-6 to TRBJ1-1; D remains unclear. Trimming removed 2 bases from V and 4 bases from J, with 11 bases in between. Germline V gene lookup returns CDR1 MNHNY and CDR2 SVGAGI (reference sequence). The CDR3 has 14 residues. For the CDR3, the DNA is TGTGCCAGCAGTTACCGTCGGGAGGGCACTGAAGCTTTCTTT. It yields the protein CASSYRREGTEAFF.

This chain connects TRBV7-9 to TRBJ1-5; possible D gene TRBD1, 6 bases. The CDR3 has 14 residues. V lost 1 base and J lost 5, with 9 bases in between. CDR1 is SEHNR and CDR2 is FQNEAQ in the germline V gene (reference sequence). The CDR3 DNA reads as TGTGCCAGCAGCTTAGGGGGGCCCGATCAGCCCCAGCATTTT. Protein product: CASSLGGPDQPQHF.

The chain combines TRBV18 with TRBJ1-3; D is ambiguous. The CDR3 totals 12 residues. Germline V gene lookup returns CDR1 KGHSH and CDR2 LQKENI. Deletions cut 7 bases from V and 8 bases from J, with 12 bases between. The CDR3 region has the DNA TGTGCCAGCTTCGGCCTCGGCGACACCATATATTTT. It yields the protein CASFGLGDTIYF. Variable domain in full (rest from reference TRBV18 and TRBJ1-3): NAGVMQNPRHLVRRRGQEARLRCSPMKGHSHVYWYRQLPEEGLKFMVYLQKENIIDESGMPKERFSAEFPKEGPSILRIQQVVRGDSAAYFCASFGLGDTIYFGEGSWLTVV.

The V and J genes are TRBV7-2 and TRBJ1-6, with a possible D match to TRBD1 (6 bases). Trimming cost V 5 bases and J 4 bases, with 9 bases left between them. The CDR3 loop spans 14 amino acids. Germline CDR1 is SGHTA and CDR2 is FQGNSA. The CDR3, as DNA: TGTGCCAGCAGCGTCGGACAGTATAATTCACCCCTCCACTTT. Its translation is CASSVGQYNSPLHF.

CDR3 DNA sequence: TGCGCCAGCAGCTTGGATAGATCAGATACGCAGTATTTT. Its protein is CASSLDRSDTQYF. The rearrangement links TRBV5-1 to TRBJ2-3; no clear D gene. With 0 bases removed from V and 4 bases from J, the gap between germline ends came to 6 bases. The CDR3 consists of 13 residues. Germline lookup yields CDR1 SGHRS and CDR2 YFSETQ.

This clonotype was observed once. The V gene is TRBV12-3 or TRBV12-4, the J gene TRBJ2-7, with unresolved D. Trimming left V 4 bases short and J 4 bases short, with 5 bases between. The CDR3 covers 11 residues. The CDR3 protein is CASSYKYEQYF. In DNA, the CDR3 is TGTGCCAGCAGTTACAAGTACGAGCAGTACTTC.

The rearrangement joins TRBV19 to TRBJ2-5; 11 nucleotides agree with TRBD2. V gave up 5 bases and J gave up 7 bases; unmatched junction bases: 9. Germline assignment: CDR1 LNHDA and CDR2 SQIVND (reference sequence). The CDR3 is 15 residues long. The CDR3 region is CASSSGTSGEGTQYF. CDR3 coding DNA: TGTGCCAGTAGTTCCGGGACTAGCGGCGAGGGGACCCAGTACTTC.

This clonotype was detected only once. The chain has TRBV3-1 and TRBJ2-7; TRBD1 agrees at 8 bases. The trim removed 3 bases at V and 9 bases at J, leaving 7 bases unmatched. The CDR3 is made up of 13 amino acids. Germline V gene data show CDR1 as LGHDT and CDR2 as YNNKEL (reference sequence). DNA for the CDR3: TGTGCCAGCAGCCACCTCAGGGGGCAAGCGCAGTACTTC. Its protein is CASSHLRGQAQYF.

The CDR3 DNA follows: TGCAGTGCTAGTGGGGGGGCCGGGGAGCTGTTTTTT. Its translation is CSASGGAGELFF. This chain joins TRBV20-1 and TRBJ2-2, with 7 positions matching TRBD2. This CDR3 contains 12 residues. The V and J ends lost 3 bases and 6 bases, in that order; junction bases with no gene match: 1. The germline V gene has CDR1 DFQATT and CDR2 SNEGSKA (reference sequence).

The V gene is TRBV12-3 or TRBV12-4, the J gene TRBJ1-2, with TRBD1 matching over 7 bases. V lost 6 bases, J lost 7 bases, and 8 bases stayed unmatched. The CDR3 covers 13 residues. Here the CDR3 DNA reads TGTGCCAGCAGCCAAGGGGGCGCGGGTGGCTACACCTTC. It yields the protein CASSQGGAGGYTF.

The CDR3 DNA reads TGCGCCAGCAGCTTCGGACAGTCCCAAGAGACCCAGTACTTC. Protein sequence: CASSFGQSQETQYF. This rearrangement joins TRBV5-1 to TRBJ2-5; tentatively, D is TRBD1 (6 bases). CDR3 length: 14 amino acids. Trimming took off 2 bases at V and 1 base at J, with 9 bases between the two ends. Germline V CDR1 and CDR2: SGHRS, YFSETQ.

The gene calls are TRBV9 and TRBJ2-5; perhaps D is TRBD1 or TRBD2 (5 bases each). Germline V gene data show CDR1 as SGDLS and CDR2 as YYNGEE. Trimming removed 4 bases at V and 5 bases at J, with 15 bases between. The CDR3 contains 14 residues. CDR3 DNA: TGTGCCAGCAGCCGAGGACCTTGGGGGGAGACCCAGTACTTC. This encodes CASSRGPWGETQYF. Complete variable domain (other parts from reference TRBV9 and TRBJ2-5): DSGVTQTPKHLITATGQRVTLRCSPRSGDLSVYWYQQSLDQGLQFLIQYYNGEERAKGNILERFSAQQFPDLHSELNLSSLELGDSALYFCASSRGPWGETQYFGPGTRLLVL.

This sequence joins TRBV20-1 and TRBJ2-1, with TRBD2 matching 12 bases. The CDR3 consists of 20 residues. CDR1 is DFQATT and CDR2 is SNEGSKA in the germline V gene (reference sequence). V lost 0 bases to trimming and J lost 1 base; unmatched junction nucleotides: 13. CDR3 protein: CSARDRLAGGLRGSYNEQFF. CDR3 in DNA: TGCAGTGCTAGAGACCGCCTAGCGGGGGGGCTGAGGGGGTCCTACAATGAGCAGTTCTTC.